This T cell receptor beta chain was captured by sequencing in a study of shared clonotypes between healthy human individuals. The germline V gene encodes CDR1 MNHEY and CDR2 SVGAGI. The length of the CDR3 is 15 residues. V was pared by 2 bases and J by 0 bases, with 7 bases between. TCRdb keeps only in-frame clones here, not all; method: immunoSEQ multiplex PCR. Among 950,000 to 1,100,000 clones, approximately 68% were seen once, and the ten largest hold roughly 1.5%. Study conclusions and caveats: Sharing across several donors was seen in 4% to 6.5% of naive CD4 clonotypes. Rarefaction demonstrated incomplete sorted-subset sequencing despite large depth.

CD4+ cells yielded CD45RA+ naive and CD45RA-negative memory subsets. As to this clone: The antigen is not known.

This clonotype was sampled from a man aged 18 to 30 in good health. The rearrangement uses TRBV6-5 and TRBJ2-2; possibly TRBD1 for D (5 bases). The sample consisted of memory CD4+ T cells sorted from blood. The subset was: CD45RA-negative fraction. The CDR3 coding sequence is TGTGCCAGCAGTTACGACAGTTCGAACACCGGGGAGCTGTTTTTT. It codes for CASSYDSSNTGELFF.